This entry concerns a single TCR beta chain. Its target is unknown. Each donor gave roughly 9.8 milliliters of peripheral blood. Samples each yielded at least 6 micrograms of total RNA. This entry is derived from a study of blood T cells in healthy people across ages. Broader study findings: Researchers deemed the diversity estimates from one million T cells underestimates.

J lost 4 bases, V lost 2 bases, and 7 bases had no gene match. The CDR3 is 15 amino acids. The germline V gene encodes CDR1 SGHRS and CDR2 YFSETQ. For the second PCR, which ran for roughly 7 to 11 cycles, a sample-barcoded 5' primer and a J-beta primer mix were used. Every cDNA molecule bore a tag from a template-switch adaptor containing 12 random nucleotides. MiXCR was run by TCRdb on the 5' RACE reads, yielding one entry per CDR3 protein. The repertoire holds about 680,000 distinct CDR3 sequences, with roughly 49% as singletons. The sequence was collected from a woman aged 60-75 years in good health. Sample: blood. The chain couples TRBV5-1 to TRBJ1-1, with 8 bases lining up with TRBD1. CDR3 DNA: TGCGCCAGCAGCTTTGCCCCGACAGGGGTCACTGAAGCTTTCTTT. Translating it yields CASSFAPTGVTEAFF.